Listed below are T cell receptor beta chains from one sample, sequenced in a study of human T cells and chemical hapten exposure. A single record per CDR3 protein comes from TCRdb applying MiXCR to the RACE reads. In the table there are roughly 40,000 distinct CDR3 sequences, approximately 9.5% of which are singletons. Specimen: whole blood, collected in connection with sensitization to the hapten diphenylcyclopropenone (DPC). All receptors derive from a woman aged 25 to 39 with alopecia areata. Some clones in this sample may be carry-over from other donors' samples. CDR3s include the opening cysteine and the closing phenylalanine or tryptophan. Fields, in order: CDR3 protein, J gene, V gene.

CASSYAKGPGDGYTF | TRBJ1-2 | TRBV6-5
CASRSRAYEQYF | TRBJ2-7 | TRBV19
CASSYHPTPGETQYF | TRBJ2-5 | TRBV6-6
CASKRYANTGELFF | TRBJ2-2 | TRBV2
CASSAGGSTDTQYF | TRBJ2-3 | TRBV7-8
CASMASGEETQYF | TRBJ2-5 | TRBV19
CASKPAAGNQPQHF | TRBJ1-5 | TRBV6-5
CATSRVDSGGQETQYF | TRBJ2-5 | TRBV15
CAGQISGRGTEAFF | TRBJ1-1 | TRBV2
CASSYQGGVTEAFF | TRBJ1-1 | TRBV27
CASSLGRGSYNEQFF | TRBJ2-1 | TRBV7-9
CSAIPYRDGDEKLFF | TRBJ1-4 | TRBV20-1
CSAPDSARGYGYTF | TRBJ1-2 | TRBV20-1
CASSLVSTIGNEQFF | TRBJ2-1 | TRBV5-1
CASSPGRRGSQPQHF | TRBJ1-5 | TRBV4-3
CASSRTGVPQPQHF | TRBJ1-5 | TRBV6-5
CSAPLPQGALGQPQHF | TRBJ1-5 | TRBV20-1
CASSRRPGRVANEKLLF | TRBJ1-4 | TRBV11-1
CASSPRTGWHEQYF | TRBJ2-7 | TRBV27
CATSAADVYEQYF | TRBJ2-7 | TRBV24-1
CASSLGRRTTGDYNSPLHF | TRBJ1-6 | TRBV5-1
CATSRAGSGANVLTF | TRBJ2-6 | TRBV15
CASGLGTHTEAFF | TRBJ1-1 | TRBV12-5
CSVERQGANTGELFF | TRBJ2-2 | TRBV29-1
CASSSLKNTEAFF | TRBJ1-1 | TRBV6-5